Listed below are T cell receptor beta chains from one sample, sequenced in a study of immune cell composition in non-small cell lung cancer. Some clones are missing from TCRdb's copy, which holds only in-frame ones; the method was immunoSEQ multiplex PCR. The sample yields 4,700 or so clones, roughly 72% seen once. The material sequenced was non-adjacent lung tissue. The receptors derive from a human donor with non-small cell lung cancer. CDR3s include the opening cysteine and the closing phenylalanine or tryptophan. A D gene is named only where the DNA matches it firmly. Some rows have no size entry. The others give once, few or many, or a class for an expanded clone.

d_gene,abundance,v_gene,j_gene,CDR3aa,CDR3nt
-,-,TRBV6-5,TRBJ1-2,CASRKTTQSLYGYTF,TGTGCCAGCAGAAAGACAACCCAGTCCCTCTATGGCTACACCTTC
TRBD2,once,TRBV7-2,TRBJ2-3,CASSELAGGPGTQYF,TGTGCCAGCAGCGAACTAGCGGGGGGGCCTGGTACGCAGTATTTT
-,-,TRBV28,TRBJ2-1,CASSGAGFRGFSYNEQFF,TGTGCCAGCAGCGGAGCGGGATTTAGGGGGTTTTCCTACAATGAGCAGTTCTTC
TRBD1,large,TRBV28,TRBJ2-7,CASSASTGGVYEQYF,TGTGCCAGCAGTGCCTCGACAGGGGGCGTCTACGAGCAGTACTTC
TRBD1,-,TRBV10-3,TRBJ2-7,CASGDRGLSYEQYF,TGTGCCTCGGGGGACAGGGGACTCTCCTACGAGCAGTACTTC
TRBD1,-,TRBV28,TRBJ2-7,CASSLSDRVRREQYF,TGTGCCAGCAGTTTATCGGACAGGGTAAGGCGCGAGCAGTACTTC
-,-,TRBV6-9,TRBJ1-4,CASSYAPLRDEKLFF,TGTGCCAGCAGTTATGCTCCTCTCAGGGATGAAAAACTGTTTTTT
TRBD1,-,TRBV6-4,TRBJ1-2,CASSDGQDPNYGYTF,TGTGCCAGCAGTGACGGACAGGATCCTAACTATGGCTACACCTTC
-,few,TRBV19,TRBJ1-1,CASTSWGLNTEAFF,TGTGCCAGCACATCGTGGGGGCTGAACACTGAAGCTTTCTTT
TRBD1,-,TRBV5-6,TRBJ1-1,CASSLRDRGYTEAFF,TGTGCCAGCAGCTTAAGGGACAGGGGGTACACTGAAGCTTTCTTT
-,-,TRBV6-5,TRBJ1-6,CASSYSGGGSPLHF,TGTGCCAGCAGTTACTCTGGGGGCGGTTCACCCCTCCACTTT
-,-,TRBV19,TRBJ1-5,CASSPRVGYSNQPQHF,TGTGCCAGTAGTCCGCGGGTGGGCTATAGCAATCAGCCCCAGCATTTT
-,-,TRBV6-5,TRBJ1-1,CASSYLGPGTEAFF,TGTGCCAGCAGTTACCTAGGCCCGGGCACTGAAGCTTTCTTT
-,-,TRBV7-2,TRBJ1-2,CASSLGALGQGNYGYTF,TGTGCCAGCAGCTTAGGGGCCTTGGGGCAGGGCAACTATGGCTACACCTTC
-,-,TRBV28,TRBJ1-5,CASTGGFSNQPQHF,TGTGCCAGCACCGGGGGGTTTAGCAATCAGCCCCAGCATTTT
-,-,TRBV5-4,TRBJ2-1,CASGTGLEGGEQFF,TGTGCCAGCGGTACGGGACTCGAGGGAGGTGAGCAGTTCTTC
-,-,TRBV6-1,TRBJ1-1,CASSPRQVNTEAFF,TGTGCCAGCAGTCCGCGACAGGTGAACACTGAAGCTTTCTTT
TRBD1,-,TRBV5-1,TRBJ2-7,CASSSGQGSYEQYF,TGCGCCAGCAGCTCGGGACAGGGGTCCTACGAGCAGTACTTC
TRBD1,-,TRBV4-3,TRBJ1-2,CASSAGTGYGYTF,TGCGCCAGCAGCGCCGGGACAGGCTATGGCTACACCTTC
-,-,TRBV28,TRBJ2-1,CASSLWGGRSNEQFF,TGTGCCAGCAGTTTATGGGGGGGTCGGAGCAATGAGCAGTTCTTC
-,-,TRBV5-1,TRBJ2-1,CASSLTGDGVNEQFF,TGCGCCAGCAGCTTGACGGGAGACGGTGTCAATGAGCAGTTCTTC
-,-,TRBV5-4,TRBJ1-6,CASSPGRGGINSPLHF,TGTGCCAGCAGCCCCGGCCGGGGGGGCATAAATTCACCCCTCCACTTT
-,-,TRBV6-6,TRBJ1-2,CASSLGQGVSGYTF,TGTGCCAGCAGTTTGGGTCAGGGCGTAAGCGGCTACACCTTC
TRBD2,-,TRBV11-3,TRBJ2-3,CASSLGTSGAVDTQYF,TGTGCCAGCAGCTTGGGGACTAGCGGGGCTGTAGATACGCAGTATTTT
TRBD1,-,TRBV11-2,TRBJ1-5,CASSLTGDLQPQHF,TGTGCCAGCAGCCTCACAGGGGATCTTCAGCCCCAGCATTTT
TRBD2,-,TRBV28,TRBJ2-2,CASSSLAASTGELFF,TGTGCCAGCAGCTCACTAGCGGCTTCCACCGGGGAGCTGTTTTTT
-,-,TRBV11-2,TRBJ2-3,CASSPGAKDTQYF,TGTGCCAGCAGCCCAGGGGCTAAAGATACGCAGTATTTT
-,few,TRBV19,TRBJ1-2,CASSIEVSSGGYTF,TGTGCCAGTAGTATTGAGGTCTCATCAGGGGGCTACACCTTC
TRBD1,-,TRBV19,TRBJ1-3,CASSARTGAAGNTIYF,TGTGCCAGTAGTGCCCGAACAGGGGCCGCTGGAAACACCATATATTTT
TRBD1,-,TRBV6-5,TRBJ2-1,CASRKQGGSYNEQFF,TGTGCCAGCAGAAAACAGGGGGGTTCCTACAATGAGCAGTTCTTC
-,-,TRBV6-5,TRBJ1-1,CASSPSIWNTEAFF,TGTGCCAGCAGCCCAAGCATTTGGAACACTGAAGCTTTCTTT
TRBD1,-,TRBV7-9,TRBJ1-3,CASSLTGAGNTIYF,TGTGCCAGCAGCCTCACAGGGGCTGGAAACACCATATATTTT
-,-,TRBV7-9,TRBJ2-7,CASSQDLGQGYEQYF,TGTGCCAGCAGCCAAGATTTAGGCCAGGGGTACGAGCAGTACTTC
TRBD1,-,TRBV19,TRBJ2-7,CASSMTGNEQYF,TGTGCCAGTAGTATGACAGGGAACGAGCAGTACTTC
-,-,TRBV18,TRBJ2-7,CASSSSRVVGEQYF,TGTGCCAGCTCTTCGTCCAGGGTGGTTGGCGAGCAGTACTTC
-,-,TRBV4-2,TRBJ1-6,CASSLGSGAGTNSPLHF,TGTGCCAGCAGCTTAGGTAGTGGGGCGGGGACTAATTCACCCCTCCACTTT
-,-,TRBV18,TRBJ1-3,CASSPWARAGNTIYF,TGTGCCAGCTCACCATGGGCCAGGGCTGGAAACACCATATATTTT
-,few,TRBV18,TRBJ2-1,CASSPNRADNEQFF,TGTGCCAGCTCACCAAATCGCGCCGACAATGAGCAGTTCTTC
TRBD1,-,TRBV5-1,TRBJ1-5,CASSPGGNQPQHF,TGCGCCAGCAGCCCAGGGGGGAATCAGCCCCAGCATTTT
-,few,TRBV7-6,TRBJ1-1,CASSLNTNTEAFF,TGTGCCAGCAGCTTAAACACAAACACTGAAGCTTTCTTT
-,-,TRBV18,TRBJ2-3,CASSPSGFTDTQYF,TGTGCCAGCTCACCCTCGGGATTCACAGATACGCAGTATTTT
-,-,TRBV7-9,TRBJ1-6,CASSLWSGSESPLHF,TGTGCCAGCAGCTTATGGTCAGGGTCCGAATCACCCCTCCACTTT
-,-,TRBV5-1,TRBJ2-3,CASSLGRAEGFTDTQYF,TGCGCCAGCAGCTTGGGTCGGGCGGAGGGTTTCACAGATACGCAGTATTTT
TRBD2,once,TRBV5-4,TRBJ2-7,CASSGGSSGGSYEQYF,TGTGCCAGCAGCGGCGGGTCTAGCGGAGGCTCCTACGAGCAGTACTTC
TRBD1,-,TRBV6-1,TRBJ1-1,CASLQGGLNTEAFF,TGTGCCAGCTTACAGGGGGGCTTGAACACTGAAGCTTTCTTT
-,-,TRBV2,TRBJ2-2,CASSATGGELFF,TGTGCCAGCAGCGCAACAGGAGGGGAGCTGTTTTTT
TRBD1,few,TRBV7-9,TRBJ2-2,CASSLGTGGLANTGELFF,TGTGCCAGCAGCTTGGGGACAGGGGGCCTCGCGAACACCGGGGAGCTGTTTTTT
TRBD1,-,TRBV5-1,TRBJ2-7,CASSMQGAYEQYF,TGCGCCAGCAGCATGCAGGGGGCATACGAGCAGTACTTC
-,-,TRBV6-1,TRBJ2-2,CASSRTLRTGELFF,TGTGCCAGCAGCCGGACATTACGCACCGGGGAGCTGTTTTTT
TRBD2,-,TRBV19,TRBJ2-1,CASSIPGGGLAGNEQFF,TGTGCCAGTAGTATACCGGGAGGGGGACTAGCGGGCAATGAGCAGTTCTTC
TRBD1,-,TRBV19,TRBJ1-1,CATTPRGLNTEAFF,TGTGCCACTACGCCCAGGGGGTTGAACACTGAAGCTTTCTTT